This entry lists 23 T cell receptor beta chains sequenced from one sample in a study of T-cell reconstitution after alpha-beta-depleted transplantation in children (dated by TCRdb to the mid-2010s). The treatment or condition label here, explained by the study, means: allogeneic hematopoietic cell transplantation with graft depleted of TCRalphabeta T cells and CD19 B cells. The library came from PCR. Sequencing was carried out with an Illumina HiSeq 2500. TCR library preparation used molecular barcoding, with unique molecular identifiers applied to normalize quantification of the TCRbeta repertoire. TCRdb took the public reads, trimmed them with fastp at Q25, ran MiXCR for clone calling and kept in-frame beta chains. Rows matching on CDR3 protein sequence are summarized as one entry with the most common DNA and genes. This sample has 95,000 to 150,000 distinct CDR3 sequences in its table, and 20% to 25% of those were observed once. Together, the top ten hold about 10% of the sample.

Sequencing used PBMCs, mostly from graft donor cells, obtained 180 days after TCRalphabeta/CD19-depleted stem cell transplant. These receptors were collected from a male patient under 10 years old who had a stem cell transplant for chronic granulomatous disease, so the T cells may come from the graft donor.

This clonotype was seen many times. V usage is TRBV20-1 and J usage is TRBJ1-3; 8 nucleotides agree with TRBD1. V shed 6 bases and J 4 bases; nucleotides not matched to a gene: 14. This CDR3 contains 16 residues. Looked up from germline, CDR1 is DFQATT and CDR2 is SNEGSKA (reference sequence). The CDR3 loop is CSAINPGQASGNTIYF. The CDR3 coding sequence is TGCAGTGCAATCAACCCGGGACAGGCGTCGGGAAACACCATATATTTT.

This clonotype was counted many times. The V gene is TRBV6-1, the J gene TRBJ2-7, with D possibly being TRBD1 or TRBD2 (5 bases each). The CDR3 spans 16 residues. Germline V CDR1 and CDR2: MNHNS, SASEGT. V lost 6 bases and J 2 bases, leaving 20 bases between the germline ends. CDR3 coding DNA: TGTGCCAGCAGCCCTTTGGCCGGGACGGCTCCCTACGAGCAGTACTTC. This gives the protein CASSPLAGTAPYEQYF.

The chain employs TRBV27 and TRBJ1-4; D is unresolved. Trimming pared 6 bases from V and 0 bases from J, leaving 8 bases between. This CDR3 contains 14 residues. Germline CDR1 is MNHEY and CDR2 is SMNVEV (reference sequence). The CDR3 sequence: CASSDGATNEKLFF. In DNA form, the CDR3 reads TGTGCCAGCAGCGACGGTGCAACTAATGAAAAACTGTTTTTT.

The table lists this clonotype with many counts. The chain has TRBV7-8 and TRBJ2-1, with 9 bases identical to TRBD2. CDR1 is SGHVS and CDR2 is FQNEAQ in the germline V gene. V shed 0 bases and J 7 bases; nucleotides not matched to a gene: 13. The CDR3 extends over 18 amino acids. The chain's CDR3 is CASSLAWSSGKVRNEQFF. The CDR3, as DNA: TGTGCCAGCAGCTTAGCATGGTCTAGCGGGAAAGTACGGAATGAGCAGTTCTTC. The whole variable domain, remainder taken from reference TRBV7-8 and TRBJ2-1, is GAGVSQSPRYKVAKRGQDVALRCDPISGHVSLFWYQQALGQGPEFLTYFQNEAQLDKSGLPSDRFFAERPEGSVSTLKIQRTQQEDSAVYLCASSLAWSSGKVRNEQFFGPGTRLTVL.

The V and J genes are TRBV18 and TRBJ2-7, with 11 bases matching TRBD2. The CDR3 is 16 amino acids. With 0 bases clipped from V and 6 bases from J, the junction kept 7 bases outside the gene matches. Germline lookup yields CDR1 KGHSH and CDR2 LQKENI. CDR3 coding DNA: TGTGCCAGCTCACCACCCGGGTTAGCGGGAGGGCGCGAGCAGTACTTC. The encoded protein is CASSPPGLAGGREQYF.

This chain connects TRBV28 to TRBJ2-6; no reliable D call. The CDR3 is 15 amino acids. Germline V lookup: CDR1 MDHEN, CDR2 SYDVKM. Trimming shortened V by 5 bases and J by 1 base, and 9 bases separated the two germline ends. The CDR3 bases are TGTGCCAGCAGTCCCCCCGGTTCTGGGGCCAACGTCCTGACTTTC. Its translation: CASSPPGSGANVLTF.

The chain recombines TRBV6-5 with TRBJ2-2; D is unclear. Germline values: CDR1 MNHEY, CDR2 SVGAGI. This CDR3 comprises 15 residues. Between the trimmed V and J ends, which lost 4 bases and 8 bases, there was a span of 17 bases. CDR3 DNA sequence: TGTGCCAGCAGTTCTGTGGGCGATTTAAAGGGGGAGCTGTTTTTT. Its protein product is CASSSVGDLKGELFF.

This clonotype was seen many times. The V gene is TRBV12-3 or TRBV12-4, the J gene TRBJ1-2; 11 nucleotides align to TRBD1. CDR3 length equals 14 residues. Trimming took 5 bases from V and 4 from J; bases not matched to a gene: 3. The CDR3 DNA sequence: TGTGCCAGCAGTCGGGGACAGGGGGGCTATGGCTACACCTTC. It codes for CASSRGQGGYGYTF.

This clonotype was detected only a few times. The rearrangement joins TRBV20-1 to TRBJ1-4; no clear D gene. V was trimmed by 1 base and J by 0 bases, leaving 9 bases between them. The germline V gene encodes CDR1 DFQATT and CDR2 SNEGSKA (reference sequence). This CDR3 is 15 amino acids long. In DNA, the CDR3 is TGCAGTGCTAGAGTGCAGAGTCCAACTAATGAAAAACTGTTTTTT. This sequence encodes CSARVQSPTNEKLFF.

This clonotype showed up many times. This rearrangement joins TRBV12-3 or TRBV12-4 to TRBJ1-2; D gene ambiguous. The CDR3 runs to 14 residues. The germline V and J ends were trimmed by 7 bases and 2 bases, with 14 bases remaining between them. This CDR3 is CASTRSNANYGYTF. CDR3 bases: TGTGCCAGCACTCGATCTAATGCCAACTATGGCTACACCTTC.

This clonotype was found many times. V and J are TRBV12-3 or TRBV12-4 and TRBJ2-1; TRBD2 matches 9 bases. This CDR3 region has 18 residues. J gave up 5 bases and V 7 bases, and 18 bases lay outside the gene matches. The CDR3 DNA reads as TGTGCCAGCACTCGTCTGGCGGGAGGGCTAATTGTAAACAATGAGCAGTTCTTC. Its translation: CASTRLAGGLIVNNEQFF.

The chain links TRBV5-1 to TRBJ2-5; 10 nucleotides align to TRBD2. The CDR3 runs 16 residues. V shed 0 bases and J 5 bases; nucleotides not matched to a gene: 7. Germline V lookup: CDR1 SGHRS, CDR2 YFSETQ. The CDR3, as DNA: TGCGCCAGCAGCTTGGCGTCTAGCGGGAGAAGGGAGACCCAGTACTTC. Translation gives CASSLASSGRRETQYF.

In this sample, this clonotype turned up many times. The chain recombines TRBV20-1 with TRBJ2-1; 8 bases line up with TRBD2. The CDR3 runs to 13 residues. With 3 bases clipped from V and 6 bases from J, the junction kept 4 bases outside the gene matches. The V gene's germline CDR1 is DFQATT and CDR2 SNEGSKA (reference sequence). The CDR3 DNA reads TGCAGTGCTAGCCCGGGGGGGCGCAATGAGCAGTTCTTC. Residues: CSASPGGRNEQFF.

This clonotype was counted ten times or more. The CDR3 reads CASMGGWSSYNEQFF. The CDR3 DNA follows: TGTGCCAGCATGGGCGGGTGGAGCTCCTACAATGAGCAGTTCTTC. This sequence joins TRBV2 and TRBJ2-1, with a possible D match to TRBD2 (5 bases). V dropped 7 bases and J dropped 0 bases, with 13 bases sitting between them. Germline V gene data show CDR1 as SNHLY and CDR2 as FYNNEI. The CDR3 runs to 15 residues.

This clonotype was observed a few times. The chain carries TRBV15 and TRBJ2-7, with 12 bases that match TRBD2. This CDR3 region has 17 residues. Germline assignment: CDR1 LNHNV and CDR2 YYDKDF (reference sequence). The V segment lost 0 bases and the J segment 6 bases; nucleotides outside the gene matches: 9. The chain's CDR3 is CATSRDQWRLAGVEQYF. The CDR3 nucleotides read TGTGCCACCAGCAGAGATCAGTGGAGACTAGCGGGAGTCGAGCAGTACTTC.

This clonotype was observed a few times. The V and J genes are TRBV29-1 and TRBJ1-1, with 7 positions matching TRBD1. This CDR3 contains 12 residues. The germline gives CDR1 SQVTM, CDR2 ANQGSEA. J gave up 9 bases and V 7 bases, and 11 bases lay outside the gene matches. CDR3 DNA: TGCAGCGCACGGACAGGTTCGGTTAAAGCTTTCTTT. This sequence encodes CSARTGSVKAFF.

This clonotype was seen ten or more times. CDR3 loop: CASSLGGIYEQYF. CDR3 sequence (DNA): TGTGCCAGCAGTTTAGGGGGGATCTACGAGCAGTACTTC. This chain joins TRBV12-3 or TRBV12-4 and TRBJ2-7; D assignment may be TRBD1 or TRBD2 (5 bases each). The CDR3 sequence is 13 residues long. The V and J ends lost 1 base and 3 bases respectively, with 7 bases between them.

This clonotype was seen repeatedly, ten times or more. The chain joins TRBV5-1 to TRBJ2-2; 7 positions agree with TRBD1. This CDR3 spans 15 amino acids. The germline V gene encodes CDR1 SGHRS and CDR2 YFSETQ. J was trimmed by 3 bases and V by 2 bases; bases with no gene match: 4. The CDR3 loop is CASSFQGQYTGELFF. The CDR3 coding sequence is TGCGCCAGCAGCTTTCAGGGACAGTACACCGGGGAGCTGTTTTTT.

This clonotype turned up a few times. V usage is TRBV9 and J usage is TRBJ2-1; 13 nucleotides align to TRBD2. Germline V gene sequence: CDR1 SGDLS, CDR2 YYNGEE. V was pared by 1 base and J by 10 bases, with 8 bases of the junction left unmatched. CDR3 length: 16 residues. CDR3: CASSVSRLAGGGEQFF. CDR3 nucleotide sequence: TGTGCCAGCAGCGTAAGTCGACTAGCGGGAGGAGGCGAGCAGTTCTTC.

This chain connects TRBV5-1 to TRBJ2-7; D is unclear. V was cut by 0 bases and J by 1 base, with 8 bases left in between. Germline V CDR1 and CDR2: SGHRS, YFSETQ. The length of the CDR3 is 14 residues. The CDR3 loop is CASSLVRSSYEQYF. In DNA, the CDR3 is TGCGCCAGCAGCTTGGTTCGGAGTTCCTACGAGCAGTACTTC.

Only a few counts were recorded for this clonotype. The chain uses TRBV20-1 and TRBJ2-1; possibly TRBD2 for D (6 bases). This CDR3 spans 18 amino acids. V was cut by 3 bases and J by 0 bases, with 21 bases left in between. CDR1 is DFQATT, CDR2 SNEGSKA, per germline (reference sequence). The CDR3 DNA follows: TGCAGTGCTAGGGGGGGATTAGCGAAGGCTCACTCCTACAATGAGCAGTTCTTC. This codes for CSARGGLAKAHSYNEQFF.

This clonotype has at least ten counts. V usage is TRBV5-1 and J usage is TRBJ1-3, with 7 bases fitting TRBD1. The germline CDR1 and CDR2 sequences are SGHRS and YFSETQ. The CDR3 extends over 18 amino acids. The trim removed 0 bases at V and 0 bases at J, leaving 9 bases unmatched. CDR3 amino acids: CASSLAWTGDGSGNTIYF. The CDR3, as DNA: TGCGCCAGCAGCTTGGCTTGGACAGGTGACGGCTCTGGAAACACCATATATTTT.

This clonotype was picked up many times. The CDR3 spells CASSQIRTDTQYF. CDR3 DNA sequence: TGTGCCAGCAGCCAAATACGCACAGATACGCAGTATTTT. The chain joins TRBV14 to TRBJ2-3; D not resolved. Germline CDR1 is SGHDN and CDR2 is FVKESK. The CDR3 length is 13 residues. Trimming took 2 bases from V and 1 from J, leaving 4 bases between them.